Detailed here is one TCR beta chain. Its antigen target is currently unknown. Per-base quality was not reported, and no clone a single base away is much larger than it. This sample is drawn from a study of cytomegalovirus exposure and HLA in healthy donors (dated by TCRdb to about 2017). About the study as a whole: An earlier analysis of roughly 610 of the donors reported about 280 Gb of sequence data and around 120 million unique TCR beta sequences obtained from about 170 million T cells. An early release covering more than 500 HLA-typed donors comprised approximately 300 gigabases of sequencing data and approximately 85 million unique TCR sequences. Of the roughly 390 genotyped donors, 80% to 90% were placed in the genetic ancestry cluster associated with self-reported Caucasian donors. The study was designed to test whether signatures of past pathogen exposure could be identified by cataloging public T cell receptors. Using immunosequencing, the study profiled T cell repertoires from around 680 subjects and related those repertoires to cytomegalovirus serostatus. Along with the roughly 670-subject first cohort, a separate validation cohort of over 90 different subjects was used. To predict cytomegalovirus infection status, the study combined high-throughput TCR immunosequencing, statistical association of individual TCRs with disease status, and machine learning. A later analysis re-examined previously published TCR beta repertoires from hundreds of donors and added high-resolution HLA genotyping to investigate patterns of TCR occurrence. In the later analysis, no new phenotypic data were used to find candidate immune exposures; instead, reliance was placed on TCR beta sequences and their occurrence across donors. An earlier analysis of 450 to 750 of the donors used high-throughput TCR beta sequencing to judge whether each TCR beta V gene segment behaved as functional or pseudogenic. Donor age, sex, ethnicity and CMV serostatus were compiled alongside the repertoire data. Genome-wide SNP genotypes for about 65% of the 666 donors were used in a later genetic analysis, which treated that subset as a discovery cohort. Every discovery cohort repertoire had been produced on one sequencing platform. HLA typing included class I and class II loci at four-digit resolution. Typing coverage differed by locus: A, B, C, DRB1 and DQB1 were typed in about 629-640 donors, DQA1 in 500 to 550, DPA1 in 600 to 610, and DPB1 in roughly 470. Roughly 5 DR-DQ haplotypes were handled as single units for association and clustering because linkage in the cohort was strong. Across approximately 400 genotyped donors of the cohort, an average of about 240,000 unique TCR beta nucleotide sequences per donor were sequenced, and 15% to 20% of those sequences were non-productive. What the authors observed across the whole study: A later analysis found that HLA-associated TCR beta chains were more clonally expanded and had lower generation probabilities than equally common non-associated chains. CMV serostatus was the only immune exposure information available for the cohort. Over 15 rarely observed V segments, including chromosome 9 orphons, were excluded from the earlier analysis of a few hundred of the donors because counts were too low. A total of 150 or so TCR beta chains were listed by the study as associated with cytomegalovirus. Strong co-occurrence of HLA alleles, especially DR and DQ, made assigning TCR associations to individual alleles difficult. In a later analysis, most CMV-associated TCR beta chains were found to appear HLA-restricted, with HLA associations seemingly driven largely by CMV exposure. According to a later analysis, parvovirus B19, influenza, CMV and Epstein-Barr virus appeared linked to several top co-occurrence clusters. Because HLA typing was missing for some donors at each locus, association tests included only the typed subset. In a later analysis, around 17,000 TCR beta sequences were associated with specific HLA alleles at a false discovery rate of 0.05. According to a later analysis, TCR association rates differed among HLA loci, with DRB1 alleles showing the most associated TCRs and HLA-C alleles showing the fewest. A later genetic analysis reported fewer N-insertions in productive TCRs among donors in an Asian-associated ancestry cluster than the approximately 700-donor mean. In vitro tests confirmed that a few of the cytomegalovirus-associated TCR beta chains recognize cytomegalovirus antigens. The classifier was reported to diagnose cytomegalovirus status with high specificity and sensitivity in both the original cohort and the validation cohort. Roughly uniform sequencing depth across donors was assumed in presence/absence analyses, although this assumption may not hold. The authors suggested that the approach could potentially be generalized to other disease states and immunological phenotypes. Broadly in line with IMGT annotations, most TCR beta V segments showed up in productive rearrangements about 90% or about 30% of the time in an earlier analysis of roughly 590 of the donors. Linkage disequilibrium might explain the correlated functional status among segregating V segments, but an unknown experimental factor could not be ruled out. V-gene and J-gene trimming of TCR beta chains was associated with a missense DCLRE1C variant in a later genetic analysis, and the association was replicated in an independent cohort. A group of highly shared sequence variants was considered likely to be a technical artifact of the sequencing pipeline. In this cohort, only TCR beta chains were sequenced, and detectable features were limited by the absence of alpha or paired-chain data. A further reported finding was that TCR beta sequences accurately predicted the HLA-A and HLA-B alleles for most subjects in the first cohort. Most TCR sequences were observed very rarely across donors, whereas some public TCRs were present in many individuals.

Preparation of the library involved the immunoSEQ multiplex PCR assay. The multiplex PCR relied on a mix of 60 forward primers for TCR Vbeta segments and 13 reverse primers for TCR Jbeta segments. A multiplex PCR assay on genomic DNA amplified the CDR3 region of rearranged TCR beta genes. The Illumina HiSeq System was used to sequence the amplified TCR beta libraries as 87-base-pair reads. The authors processed their data as follows. In a later analysis, 77 million or so unique TCR beta chains were counted across the 690 or so repertoires, and around 11 million of these chains were shared by at least two donors. A nearest-neighbor algorithm error-corrected the raw reads and collapsed the reads into unique sequences, merging closely related sequences to remove PCR and sequencing errors. Alignment of CDR3 sequences to IMGT reference sequences was used to assign V, D and J gene segments. Each retained sequence needed at least a six-nucleotide match to both a V gene segment and a J gene segment. Rearrangements were classified as productive when the CDR3 lacked stop codons and remained in frame with V and J, and all other rearrangements were classified as non-productive. Following IMGT convention, CDR3 was defined as the stretch from the second conserved V-encoded cysteine to the conserved J-encoded phenylalanine. The earlier analysis of about 590 of the donors excluded sequences that lacked an unambiguous match to a single V gene segment. An earlier analysis of a few hundred of the donors called V segments functional above 56.7% productive rearrangements and segregating when the between-donor standard deviation exceeded 5%. A statistical classification framework was built for diagnosing cytomegalovirus status from the catalog of TCR beta chain sequences. V and J gene assignment, in a later analysis, came from comparing TCR nucleotide sequences with IMGT/GENE-DB human TR gene sequences. A later analysis assigned CDR3 sequences and most-parsimonious VDJ recombination scenarios with the TCRdist pipeline. In a later analysis, every TCR beta chain was defined by the combination of its CDR3 amino acid sequence and its V-gene family, and reads without a unique V-gene family were dropped. To address suspected cross-contamination and a sequencing artifact, a later analysis removed 450 to 700 highly shared, low-generation-probability nucleotide sequences. For each public chain, a later analysis derived a clonal expansion index from normalized ranks of inferred template counts within each repertoire. A later analysis computed generation probabilities with a VDJ recombination model fitted to out-of-frame rearrangements, and checked the results against IGoR. A later analysis scored TCR-TCR, TCR-HLA and TCR-CMV co-occurrence with hypergeometric tests, applying a repertoire-size bias correction to TCR pairs. False discovery rates were estimated in a later analysis by permuting HLA or CMV assignments 20 times. In a later analysis, co-occurring TCRs were grouped using DBSCAN, with TCRdist sequence similarity added in when clustering inside HLA-allele-positive subsets. Repertoires with fewer than 30,000 or more than 120,000 public chains, plus five repertoires with anomalous nucleotide sharing, were excluded from co-occurrence clustering. TCRdb took this table from immuneACCESS and kept in-frame rearrangements with V and J called. Such tables lack part of the clones; where checked against another copy, unresolved V genes explain under half of the gap, and the rest is unexplained. From that table come the V and J calls and clone size; the DNA was used to work out D and trimming. The sample contains 200,000 or so clones, around 77% of them found a single time. The ten biggest clones cover roughly 3% of the sample.

The cohort consisted of 600 or so healthy bone marrow donors. All cohort members were sampled while nominally healthy, although unrecorded immune exposures were likely present. The donor tested CMV seronegative, placing the donor among the 350 to 400 seronegative members of the cohort. Every donor gave a peripheral blood sample, and the peripheral blood mononuclear cells from that sample were used for TCR beta sequencing. Genomic DNA was extracted from the blood cell samples with the Qiagen DNeasy Blood Extraction Kit. The receptor's source is a woman in her twenties or thirties in good health and CMV-seronegative. The sequencing input was PBMCs.

The encoded CDR3 is CSAPVTGNEKLFF. The DNA sequence reads TGCAGCGCGCCCGTGACAGGGAATGAAAAACTGTTTTTT. Recombination connected TRBV29-1 to TRBJ1-4; 7 bases in the middle match TRBD1. From V the trimming removes 7 bases and from J it removes 5 bases, while the gene matches leave 7 bases of the junction unaccounted for. As encoded in the germline V gene, CDR1 is SQVTM while CDR2 is ANQGSEA. From the cysteine through the phenylalanine, the CDR3 covers 13 amino acids. The read is trimmed to its CDR3 DNA, 39 bases read in frame from base 1.